These 25 T cell receptor beta chains share one sample of origin, sequenced in a study of shared T cell receptors in the human thymus (dated by TCRdb to the early 2020s). The library was built by means of the immunoSEQ multiplex PCR assay. Drawn from immuneACCESS, this table holds only the in-frame rearrangements with V and J called that TCRdb kept. Clones are partly lost; checked studies trace under half to an unresolved V gene and leave the rest unexplained. Present in this sample are roughly 710,000 clones, approximately 85% of which were seen just once. The ten biggest clones cover 0.0095% to 0.013% of the sample. This sample also appeared in a second study, on human thymus T cells.

The source material was thymocytes. These receptors were obtained from a girl under two years old with a congenital heart defect. Donor details come from another sample of the same person, matched by shared clones.

Concerning this clone: This sample includes further DNA sequences coding for the same CDR3. The J gene is TRBJ1-1, the V gene TRBV27, with a possible D match to TRBD1 (6 bases). CDR1 is MNHEY and CDR2 is SMNVEV in the germline V gene (reference sequence). V was cut by 0 bases and J by 6 bases, with 8 bases left in between. The CDR3 has 13 residues. The CDR3 sequence: CASSLSAGAEAFF. DNA for the CDR3: TGTGCCAGCAGTTTATCGGCAGGGGCTGAAGCTTTCTTT.

The chain combines TRBV5-1 with TRBJ1-2; 7 nucleotides align to TRBD1. This CDR3 has 15 residues. CDR1 SGHRS and CDR2 YFSETQ come from the germline V gene. The ends lost 0 bases at V and 9 bases at J; junction bases unmatched: 11. CDR3 loop: CASSLADRPQGSYTF. The DNA of the CDR3 is TGCGCCAGCAGCTTGGCGGACAGGCCGCAGGGAAGCTACACCTTC.

The chain employs TRBV7-9 and TRBJ1-6; D ambiguous. The CDR3 is made up of 13 amino acids. Looked up from germline, CDR1 is SEHNR and CDR2 is FQNEAQ (reference sequence). With 3 bases removed from V and 7 bases from J, the gap between germline ends came to 7 bases. The CDR3: CASSFTDNSPLHF. In DNA, the CDR3 is TGTGCCAGCAGCTTCACAGACAATTCACCCCTCCACTTT.

This clone has a single count. The rearrangement uses TRBV6-5 and TRBJ2-1; a possible D gene is TRBD1 (6 bases). V lost 4 bases to trimming and J lost 0 bases, with 13 bases between them. The CDR3 loop spans 16 amino acids. Germline-derived CDR1 and CDR2 are MNHEY and SVGAGI. The CDR3 is CASSSGQRNSYNEQFF. CDR3 sequence (DNA): TGTGCCAGCAGTTCCGGACAGCGAAACTCCTACAATGAGCAGTTCTTC.

The gene calls are TRBV6-5 and TRBJ1-4; no reliable D call. Looked up from germline, CDR1 is MNHEY and CDR2 is SVGAGI. V was pared by 0 bases and J by 1 base, with 9 bases between. This CDR3 region has 16 residues. As DNA, the CDR3 is TGTGCCAGCAGTTACTCAATTCCAGGAACTAATGAAAAACTGTTTTTT. Its translation: CASSYSIPGTNEKLFF.

This clone was seen more than once but under ten times. The gene calls are TRBV6-1 and TRBJ1-3; maybe TRBD1 (6 bases). Germline V CDR1 and CDR2: MNHNS, SASEGT. This CDR3 has 14 residues. V dropped 7 bases and J dropped 1 base, with 11 bases sitting between them. This CDR3 is CASTWTESGNTIYF. The CDR3 coding sequence is TGTGCCAGCACATGGACAGAGTCTGGAAACACCATATATTTT.

This chain joins TRBV19 and TRBJ2-7; 9 bases are shared with TRBD2. This CDR3 is 14 amino acids long. CDR1 and CDR2 from the germline V gene are LNHDA and SQIVND (reference sequence). Trimming removed 3 bases from V and 5 bases from J; junction bases left unmatched: 5. The CDR3 coding sequence is TGTGCCAGTAGTATCCTGGGACTAGCCGACGAGCAGTACTTC. Amino acids: CASSILGLADEQYF.

The rearrangement links TRBV15 to TRBJ1-5; D uncertain. Germline assignment: CDR1 LNHNV and CDR2 YYDKDF (reference sequence). Trimming removed 4 bases from V and 5 bases from J, with 15 bases in between. This CDR3 is 15 amino acids long. DNA for the CDR3: TGTGCCACCAGCACCTGTCCGGGTTGTTATCAGCCCCAGCATTTT. This sequence encodes CATSTCPGCYQPQHF.

The rearrangement links TRBV4-2 to TRBJ2-7; TRBD2 agrees at 10 bases. Trimming removed 4 bases from V and 3 bases from J; junction bases left unmatched: 9. Germline V lookup: CDR1 LGHNA, CDR2 YNFKEQ. CDR3 length equals 16 residues. The DNA for the CDR3 is TGTGCCAGCAGCCGGGAGGAGCGGGGGGGAGTCTACGAGCAGTACTTC. Amino acids: CASSREERGGVYEQYF.

This clone appeared a single time. The chain joins TRBV28 to TRBJ1-4; D call uncertain. V dropped 8 bases and J dropped 8 bases, with 6 bases sitting between them. The CDR3 spans 10 residues. From germline, CDR1 is MDHEN and CDR2 SYDVKM. CDR3 amino acids: CASQKEKLFF. The CDR3, as DNA: TGTGCCAGCCAAAAAGAAAAACTGTTTTTT.

V is TRBV6-5 and J is TRBJ1-1; the D is unclear. Trimming stripped 5 bases from V and 3 bases from J, with 16 bases between. The CDR3 is made up of 15 amino acids. Germline CDR1 is MNHEY and CDR2 is SVGAGI. The CDR3 spells CASSPQLPRDTEAFF. The CDR3 nucleotides are TGTGCCAGCAGTCCTCAACTCCCTCGGGACACTGAAGCTTTCTTT.

The rearrangement uses TRBV4-1 and TRBJ2-1; D might be TRBD1 (6 bases). The CDR3 consists of 19 residues. The V gene's germline CDR1 is MGHRA and CDR2 YSYEKL. With 4 bases removed from V and 4 bases from J, the gap between germline ends came to 26 bases. The CDR3 region is CASSPKMGADSPFYNEQFF. The CDR3 DNA is TGCGCCAGCAGCCCAAAAATGGGGGCGGACAGCCCTTTTTACAATGAGCAGTTCTTC.

This clone has just a few counts. The V gene is TRBV9, the J gene TRBJ1-2; D possibly corresponds to TRBD1 (5 bases). This CDR3 contains 13 residues. Between the trimmed V and J ends, which lost 3 bases and 5 bases, there was a span of 11 bases. Germline V gene lookup returns CDR1 SGDLS and CDR2 YYNGEE. The CDR3 loop reads CASSAGGPYGYTF. The CDR3 coding sequence is TGTGCCAGCAGCGCGGGGGGTCCGTATGGCTACACCTTC.

The genes are TRBV28 and TRBJ2-5; maybe TRBD1 (6 bases). This CDR3 spans 15 amino acids. V was pared by 5 bases and J by 1 base, with 14 bases between. CDR1 and CDR2 (germline): MDHEN, SYDVKM. DNA for the CDR3: TGTGCCAGCAGTCCCGGTGCCAGGGGCCAAGAGACCCAGTACTTC. This codes for CASSPGARGQETQYF.

This clone has a handful of counts. The rearrangement uses TRBV27 and TRBJ2-3, with 12 bases aligning to TRBD2. Germline loops: CDR1 MNHEY, CDR2 SMNVEV (reference sequence). The CDR3 covers 17 residues. J lost 2 bases, V lost 5 bases, and 8 bases had no gene match. The CDR3, as DNA: TGTGCCAGCAGTCAAAGACTAGCGGGGGATACCACAGATACGCAGTATTTT. As protein: CASSQRLAGDTTDTQYF.

The V gene is TRBV29-1, the J gene TRBJ2-7; 10 positions match TRBD1. J was trimmed by 0 bases and V by 1 base; bases with no gene match: 9. The CDR3 has 17 residues. CDR1 SQVTM and CDR2 ANQGSEA come from the germline V gene. In DNA, the CDR3 is TGCAGCGTTGAAGGCCGACAGGGGGCCGGGGGCTCCTACGAGCAGTACTTC. Residues: CSVEGRQGAGGSYEQYF.

This clone was recorded only once. The J gene is TRBJ2-4, the V gene TRBV7-2, with D perhaps TRBD1 (5 bases). Trimming took off 2 bases at V and 4 bases at J, with 9 bases between the two ends. Germline values: CDR1 SGHTA, CDR2 FQGNSA. The CDR3 has 14 residues. For the CDR3, the DNA is TGTGCCAGCAGCTTATCAGGGCGGAAAAACATTCAGTACTTC. Its translation is CASSLSGRKNIQYF.

The chain couples TRBV7-9 to TRBJ2-3; 7 bases agree with TRBD1. Germline V gene data show CDR1 as SEHNR and CDR2 as FQNEAQ (reference sequence). The CDR3 has 16 residues. V shed 0 bases and J 4 bases; nucleotides not matched to a gene: 7. The CDR3 sequence is CASSLAGGETSDTQYF. The DNA for the CDR3 is TGTGCCAGCAGCTTAGCAGGGGGCGAAACTTCAGATACGCAGTATTTT.

The chain has TRBV6-1 and TRBJ1-1; TRBD1 is a possible D gene (6 bases). The CDR3 sequence is 13 residues long. The germline V gene encodes CDR1 MNHNS and CDR2 SASEGT. V shed 8 bases and J shed 4 bases, with 14 bases lying between them. The DNA for the CDR3 is TGTGCCAGCTGGGTGGGGGCGCCCACTGAAGCTTTCTTT. As protein: CASWVGAPTEAFF.

The chain links TRBV28 to TRBJ2-3; the D gene is possibly TRBD2 (6 bases). The CDR3 extends over 16 amino acids. In germline, CDR1 is MDHEN, CDR2 SYDVKM. Trimming cost V 3 bases and J 5 bases, with 18 bases left between them. The CDR3 here is CASSLVRRLGGDTQYF. In DNA, the CDR3 is TGTGCCAGCAGTTTGGTAAGGCGCCTCGGGGGAGATACGCAGTATTTT.

The CDR3, as DNA: TGCGCCAGCAGCTTATCTAGCGGGTTAAAAGTCACAGATACGCAGTATTTT. As protein: CASSLSSGLKVTDTQYF. The chain employs TRBV5-1 and TRBJ2-3; TRBD2 matches at 8 bases. This CDR3 contains 17 residues. V was clipped by 2 bases and J by 2 bases; unmatched bases: 10. The germline CDR1 and CDR2 sequences are SGHRS and YFSETQ.

The chain recombines TRBV18 with TRBJ1-1; D is uncertain. The CDR3 covers 18 residues. The V end was cut by 4 bases, the J end by 6 bases, with 27 bases between. Germline CDR1 and CDR2: KGHSH and LQKENI. In DNA, the CDR3 is TGTGCCAGCTCACTATTATTACCCCCCGGCGGAGGGAAGGCTGAAGCTTTCTTT. This codes for CASSLLLPPGGGKAEAFF.

V usage is TRBV7-9 and J usage is TRBJ2-3, with D maybe TRBD1 (5 bases). V lost 7 bases and J lost 2, with 22 bases in between. The CDR3 covers 17 residues. CDR1 is SEHNR, CDR2 FQNEAQ, per germline (reference sequence). The CDR3 sequence is CASKRGSGPQSTDTQYF. The CDR3 bases are TGTGCCAGCAAAAGGGGTTCGGGCCCCCAGTCCACAGATACGCAGTATTTT.

The CDR3, as DNA: TGTGCCAGCAGTTACTTAAAACAGGGTGTCGGCACTGAAGCTTTCTTT. Translated, it gives CASSYLKQGVGTEAFF. The chain couples TRBV6-5 to TRBJ1-1; possible D gene TRBD1, 6 bases. Germline values: CDR1 MNHEY, CDR2 SVGAGI. Trimming cost V 1 base and J 4 bases, with 16 bases left between them. The CDR3 runs to 16 residues.

J is TRBJ1-1 and V is TRBV5-1, with 7 bases matching TRBD1. The germline gives CDR1 SGHRS, CDR2 YFSETQ. The V and J ends lost 6 bases and 1 base, in that order; junction bases with no gene match: 6. The CDR3 totals 14 residues. CDR3 sequence reads: CASTPGTANTEAFF. CDR3 in DNA: TGCGCCAGCACCCCCGGGACAGCGAACACTGAAGCTTTCTTT.